This TCR beta chain was captured by sequencing in a study of regulatory T cells in long-lasting Graves disease (dated by TCRdb to the early 2020s). Study-level background: Persistent Graves' disease was defined as persistently positive TSH receptor autoantibodies together with antithyroid drug treatment for over 5 years. Peripheral blood TCR sequencing and RNA sequencing compared persistent Graves' disease patients with newly diagnosed Graves' disease patients. The study was conducted in China and was registered as a clinical trial. TCR sequencing covered 13 persistent and around 20 newly diagnosed Graves' disease patients, some 35 samples in total. On average, persistent Graves' disease patients in the clinical cohort had been on antithyroid drugs for around ten years. The paper's findings and limits, for the study overall: A larger number of public clonotypes was shared among persistent patients (around 2,700) than among newly diagnosed patients (roughly 1,000). Sequencing and analysis were limited to the TCR beta chain. Persistent disease showed preferential use of TRBV28, TRBJ1-2 and TRBJ2-5, whereas newly diagnosed disease favored TRBV20-1 and TRBJ2-1. The authors noted that the small sample size was a limitation that may lower accuracy. Compared with newly diagnosed patients, persistent Graves' disease patients had lower TCR Shannon entropy and fewer highly expanded clones, which suggests clonal expansion. The study examined only peripheral blood because the primary lesion, thyroid tissue, could not be accessed.

Library creation used multiplex PCR. The sequencing machine was an Illumina HiSeq 4000. iRepertoire HTBI primers and Arm-PCR amplification of CDR3 regions were used to construct TCR beta libraries. Before sequencing, the PCR products went through gel purification. The paper's processing steps were these. A total of 62 TRBV and 14 TRBJ segments were identified across samples and were used for gene usage analysis of CDR3 amino acid clonotypes. Filtered high-quality paired reads were merged into contigs using COPE and FqMerger. BLAST was used to align contigs to the IMGT TRBV, TRBD and TRBJ reference genes, and CDR3 was defined following IMGT. Any clonotype with a frequency above 0.1% was classified as a highly expanded clone. Shannon entropy served as the measure of repertoire diversity, while the Gini coefficient captured V-J evenness. A clonotype was considered public if more than one individual shared it. TCRdb reworked the public reads: Q25 trimming with fastp, MiXCR clone assembly, productive beta chains retained. Records with the same CDR3 protein are collapsed into one entry carrying the most frequent genes and DNA. TCRdb's processing, not the study's, gives the V and J calls here. In this sample the table shows approximately 290,000 distinct CDR3 sequences, around a fifth of which occur a single time. Roughly three fifths of the sample comes from the top ten.

The time point label, as the study defines it: persistent/refractory GD, antithyroid drugs over 5 years with positive TRAb. For both TCR sequencing and RNA sequencing, RNA was extracted from PBMCs in TRIzol. Graves' disease was diagnosed according to American Thyroid Association guidelines. The patients came from an endocrinology department in Xi'an, China. Each patient gave approximately 10 milliliters of peripheral blood, collected in an EDTA anticoagulant tube. Ficoll Paque Plus density gradient separation was used to isolate PBMCs, and no further T cell sorting was performed. RNA quality was checked with an Agilent 2100 Bioanalyzer and agarose gel, and concentration with a NanoDrop 2000. This clonotype was seen ten or more times. Its antigen specificity is not known. Base qualities are not recorded, but no much larger clone differs from it by a single base. CDR1 is given as MNHEY and CDR2 as SVGAGI, both from the germline V gene. The cysteine opens and the phenylalanine closes a CDR3 of 13 amino acids. Only the CDR3 portion is preserved as DNA: 39 bases, with reading frame beginning at the first base. V sheds 2 bases and J sheds 3 bases, leaving 8 bases between their ends.

The sample here was peripheral blood mononuclear cells (PBMCs), taken when the disease was refractory, from a patient treated with antithyroid drugs. This sequence was found in a female donor with Graves disease. The chain uses TRBV6-5 and TRBJ2-7; TRBD1 is possibly the D segment (5 matching bases). The CDR3 in this case is CASSYERGYEQYF. The bases read TGTGCCAGCAGTTACGAAAGGGGCTACGAGCAGTACTTC.